This T cell receptor beta chain was captured in a study of PD-1 blockade in mismatch repair-deficient tumors. V lost 3 bases to trimming and J lost 8 bases; unmatched junction nucleotides: 9. CDR1 and CDR2 from the germline V gene are SGHTA and FQGNSA. The CDR3 is 16 amino acids. TCRdb keeps only in-frame clones here, not all; method: immunoSEQ multiplex PCR. The table lists more than 95,000 clones, approximately 86% of them singletons. The sequence came from an adult with mismatch repair-deficient cancer. The V and J genes are TRBV7-2 and TRBJ2-1, with TRBD2 identical over 11 bases. Sequencing used peripheral blood, obtained 44 weeks after starting pembrolizumab. CDR3 sequence reads: CASSLKVSSGRHEQFF. Here the CDR3 DNA reads TGTGCCAGCAGCTTGAAGGTTTCTAGCGGGAGGCATGAGCAGTTCTTC.